The source of this TCR beta chain is a study of CD8 T cells in Susac syndrome. Random-hexamer reverse transcription was applied to roughly 0.45 to 1 ug RNA. The authors amplified TCR beta CDR3 across 54 Vbeta and 13 Jbeta using immunoSEQ multiplex PCR. In TCRdb, the immunoSEQ multiplex PCR reads were re-called with MiXCR into one record per CDR3 protein. The sample lists around 190,000 distinct CDR3 sequences, roughly 94% seen once, with approximately 0.094% in the top ten. Material: CD4+ T cells from PBMCs. The sequence was collected from a human donor in good health.

The CDR3 DNA reads as TGTGCCAGCAGCCAACCTCCGGGACACATTCAGTACTTC. It specifies CASSQPPGHIQYF. The chain joins TRBV28 to TRBJ2-4; D tentatively reads TRBD1 or TRBD2 (5 bases each). V gave up 6 bases and J gave up 8 bases, with 14 bases separating them. The length of the CDR3 is 13 residues. The germline CDR1 and CDR2 sequences are MDHEN and SYDVKM.